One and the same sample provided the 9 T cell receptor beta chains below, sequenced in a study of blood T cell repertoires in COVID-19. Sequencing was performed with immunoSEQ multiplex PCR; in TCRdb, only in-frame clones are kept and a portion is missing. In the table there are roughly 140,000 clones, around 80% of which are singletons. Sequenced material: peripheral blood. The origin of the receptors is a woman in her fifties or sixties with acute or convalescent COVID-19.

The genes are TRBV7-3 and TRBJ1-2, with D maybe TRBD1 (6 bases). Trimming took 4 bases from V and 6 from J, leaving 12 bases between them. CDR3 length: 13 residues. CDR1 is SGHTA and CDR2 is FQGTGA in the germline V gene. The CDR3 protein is CASSSPQGDGYTF. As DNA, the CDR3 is TGTGCCAGCAGCTCCCCACAGGGAGATGGCTACACCTTC.

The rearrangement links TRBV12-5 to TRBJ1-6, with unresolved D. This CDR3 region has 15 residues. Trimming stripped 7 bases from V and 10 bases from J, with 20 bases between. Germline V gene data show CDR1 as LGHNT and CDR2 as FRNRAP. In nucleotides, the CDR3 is TGTGCTAGTGTTCCCGCCATGACGCGCGGATCACCCCTCCACTTT. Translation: CASVPAMTRGSPLHF.

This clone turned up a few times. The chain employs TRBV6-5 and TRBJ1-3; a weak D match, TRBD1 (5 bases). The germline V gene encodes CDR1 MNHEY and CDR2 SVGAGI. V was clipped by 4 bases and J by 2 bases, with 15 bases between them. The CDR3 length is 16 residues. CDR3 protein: CASSSSGAGAGNTIYF. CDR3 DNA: TGTGCCAGCAGTTCCTCCGGCGCGGGGGCTGGAAACACCATATATTTT.

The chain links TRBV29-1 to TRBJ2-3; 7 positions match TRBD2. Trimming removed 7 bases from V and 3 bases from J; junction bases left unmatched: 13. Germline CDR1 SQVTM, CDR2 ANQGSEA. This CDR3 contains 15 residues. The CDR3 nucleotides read TGCAGCGGGGAACGGGGCACAGCGGGGACAGATACGCAGTATTTT. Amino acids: CSGERGTAGTDTQYF.

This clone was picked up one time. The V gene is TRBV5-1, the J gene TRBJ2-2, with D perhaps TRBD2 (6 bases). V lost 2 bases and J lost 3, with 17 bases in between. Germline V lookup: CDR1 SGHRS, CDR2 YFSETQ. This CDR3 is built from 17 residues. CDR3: CASSFGGSGTYTGELFF. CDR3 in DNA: TGCGCCAGCAGCTTCGGAGGGTCGGGGACTTACACCGGGGAGCTGTTTTTT.

The CDR3 DNA reads TGTGCCAGCAGCACAGAAGGTCTCACCTACGAGCAGTACTTC. It is translated as CASSTEGLTYEQYF. The chain links TRBV28 to TRBJ2-7; no reliable D call. V shed 6 bases and J shed 2 bases, with 14 bases lying between them. This CDR3 has 14 residues. Germline-derived CDR1 and CDR2 are MDHEN and SYDVKM.

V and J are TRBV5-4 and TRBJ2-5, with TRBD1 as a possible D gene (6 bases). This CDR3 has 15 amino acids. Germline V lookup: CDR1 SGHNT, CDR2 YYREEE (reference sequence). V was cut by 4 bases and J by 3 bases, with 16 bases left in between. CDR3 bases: TGTGCCAGCAGCGGAACGACAGGAAGCGAAGAGACCCAGTACTTC. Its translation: CASSGTTGSEETQYF.

The CDR3 region is CAISGQGSNEKLFF. The DNA for the CDR3 is TGTGCCATCAGCGGACAGGGATCAAATGAAAAACTGTTTTTT. The chain links TRBV10-3 to TRBJ1-4, with 8 bases identical to TRBD1. In germline, CDR1 is ENHRY, CDR2 SYGVKD. The CDR3 runs to 14 residues. V shed 6 bases, J shed 5 bases, and the junction held 5 bases outside the gene matches.

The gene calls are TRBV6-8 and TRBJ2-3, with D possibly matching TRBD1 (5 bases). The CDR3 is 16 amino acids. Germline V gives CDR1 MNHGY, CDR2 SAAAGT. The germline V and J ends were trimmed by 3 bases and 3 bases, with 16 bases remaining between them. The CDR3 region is CASSYLGPRTTDTQYF. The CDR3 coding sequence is TGTGCCAGCAGTTATTTGGGGCCTCGCACTACAGATACGCAGTATTTT.